This T cell receptor (beta chain) was sequenced for a study of shared clonotypes between healthy human individuals. Study information: The study used three CD4 naive, three CD4 memory, two CD8 naive and one CD8 memory plate per donor.

The protocol was immunoSEQ multiplex PCR, while the TCRdb copy is restricted to in-frame clones and leaves out a portion. The sample yields 800,000 or so clones, approximately 97% seen once. As for this clone: Other DNA variants within this sample encode the same CDR3.

The naive CD8 fraction comprised CD45RO-negative cells positively selected for CCR7 and excluded terminally differentiated effector memory CD45RA+ cells. Germline V gene lookup returns CDR1 ENHRY and CDR2 SYGVKD. The CDR3 runs 13 residues. The V gene lost 3 bases and the J gene lost 7 bases, with 10 bases spanning the gap. The rearrangement uses TRBV10-3 and TRBJ2-1; D might be TRBD2 (5 bases). This receptor was identified in a man aged 25 to 40 in good health. Sequenced sample: naive CD8+ T cells sorted from blood. This chain's CDR3 is CAISESGRNEQFF. CDR3 nucleotide sequence: TGTGCCATCAGTGAAAGTGGGAGAAATGAGCAGTTCTTC.